The rows below give T cell receptor beta chains drawn from one sample of a study of T-cell reconstitution after alpha-beta-depleted transplantation in children. TCRdb independently ran MiXCR on the PCR reads; one entry per CDR3 protein. The table includes fewer than 500,000 distinct CDR3 sequences, roughly two fifths detected once. The material was PBMCs, obtained before TCRalphabeta/CD19-depleted stem cell transplant. These receptor sequences come from a girl aged 2-10 years with aplastic anemia, due to receive a stem cell transplant. CDR3s include the opening cysteine and the closing phenylalanine or tryptophan. A D gene is named only where the DNA matches it firmly. Not all rows give a size; the values are once, few, many and, for expanded clones, a class.

>TRBD2|TRBV11-2|TRBJ2-3|many
CASSLGLAGVFTQYF
TGTGCCAGCAGCCTGGGACTAGCGGGAGTTTTTACGCAGTATTTT
>TRBD1|TRBV4-1|TRBJ2-5|.
CASSQVVGTVQETQYF
TGCGCCAGCAGCCAAGTAGTAGGGACAGTACAAGAGACCCAGTACTTC
>TRBD1|TRBV25-1|TRBJ1-2|.
CASSGQGFHTF
TGTGCCAGCAGTGGACAGGGCTTCCACACCTTC
>.|TRBV7-2|TRBJ2-1|.
CAGQSGPGSYNEQFF
TGTGCCGGCCAAAGCGGGCCGGGGTCCTACAATGAGCAGTTCTTC
>TRBD2|TRBV4-2|TRBJ2-2|.
CASGGLAGGELFF
TGTGCCAGCGGGGGACTAGCCGGGGGGGAGCTGTTTTTT
>.|TRBV6-5|TRBJ2-2|few
CASRYDRSSTGELFF
TGTGCCAGCCGTTACGACAGGTCGAGCACCGGGGAGCTGTTTTTT
>.|TRBV29-1|TRBJ2-6|many
CSVAGSGANVLTF
TGCAGCGTTGCCGGCTCTGGGGCCAACGTCCTGACTTTC
>TRBD2|TRBV5-1|TRBJ2-5|.
CASSTSGTSGNGETQYF
TGCGCCAGCAGCACCTCCGGGACTAGCGGGAACGGGGAGACCCAGTACTTC
>.|TRBV12-3/TRBV12-4|TRBJ2-3|few
CASSAGVPDTQYF
TGTGCCAGCAGTGCAGGGGTTCCAGATACGCAGTATTTT
>.|TRBV7-9|TRBJ2-5|.
CASRGSWDTDGETQYF
TGTGCCAGCAGGGGCTCGTGGGACACAGACGGGGAGACCCAGTACTTC
>TRBD2|TRBV20-1|TRBJ2-3|few
CSAILAGHTDTQYF
TGCAGTGCTATCCTAGCGGGGCACACAGATACGCAGTATTTT
>.|TRBV12-3/TRBV12-4|TRBJ1-2|.
CASSPRPVYGYTF
TGTGCCAGCAGTCCCCGGCCGGTCTATGGCTACACCTTC
>.|TRBV20-1|TRBJ1-1|once
CSARDPIGNPNTEAFF
TGCAGTGCTAGAGACCCAATCGGAAACCCTAACACTGAAGCTTTCTTT
>.|TRBV4-3|TRBJ2-5|few
CASSRGRAPGVETQYF
TGCGCCAGCAGCCGCGGACGGGCCCCCGGGGTGGAGACCCAGTACTTC
>TRBD2|TRBV4-3|TRBJ2-2|.
CASSQVMTRGLATGELFF
TGCGCCAGCAGCCAAGTGATGACGAGGGGACTAGCGACCGGGGAGCTGTTTTTT
>.|TRBV11-2|TRBJ1-3|.
CASSFTNTIYF
TGTGCCAGCAGCTTTACGAACACCATATATTTT
>.|TRBV20-1|TRBJ2-3|.
CSARRSDTQYF
TGCAGTGCTAGGAGGTCAGATACGCAGTATTTT
>.|TRBV30|TRBJ1-2|.
CAWNLVGTYGYTF
TGTGCCTGGAACCTGGTGGGGACCTATGGCTACACCTTC
>TRBD2|TRBV7-6|TRBJ2-1|many
CASSPVTSGRDNEQFF
TGTGCCAGCAGCCCCGTAACTAGCGGGAGAGACAATGAGCAGTTCTTC
>TRBD2|TRBV5-1|TRBJ2-7|many
CASSKRESGLKEQYF
TGCGCCAGCTCGAAGCGGGAGAGTGGTCTGAAGGAGCAGTACTTC
>.|TRBV7-7|TRBJ1-1|.
CASSFLENTEAFF
TGTGCTAGCAGCTTTCTCGAGAACACTGAAGCTTTCTTT
>.|TRBV10-3|TRBJ2-5|.
CAISGSLETQYF
TGTGCCATCAGCGGGAGCCTAGAGACCCAGTACTTC
>.|TRBV28|TRBJ2-2|.
CASSLTTPTNTGELFF
TGTGCCAGCAGTTTAACGACCCCAACGAACACCGGGGAGCTGTTTTTT
>TRBD1|TRBV10-2|TRBJ2-3|few
CASRPGTGSSDTQYF
TGCGCCAGCAGACCCGGGACAGGTAGTTCAGATACGCAGTATTTT
>.|TRBV29-1|TRBJ1-4|few
CSALGGSVSNEKLFF
TGCAGCGCCCTGGGTGGGTCCGTGTCTAATGAAAAACTGTTTTTT
>.|TRBV12-3/TRBV12-4|TRBJ1-3|.
CASTLWVSSGNTIYF
TGTGCCAGCACCCTTTGGGTTAGCTCTGGAAACACCATATATTTT
>TRBD1|TRBV12-3/TRBV12-4|TRBJ1-1|.
CASSPSRQGWAEAFF
TGTGCCAGCAGCCCGAGCCGACAGGGATGGGCTGAAGCTTTCTTT
>TRBD2|TRBV24-1|TRBJ2-1|many
CATSDPGLGDREQFF
TGTGCCACCAGTGACCCGGGACTAGGAGATCGTGAGCAGTTCTTC
>.|TRBV29-1|TRBJ1-1|many
CSVEDRTGGRNTEAFF
TGCAGCGTTGAAGATCGGACGGGGGGACGGAACACTGAAGCTTTCTTT
>TRBD1|TRBV12-3/TRBV12-4|TRBJ1-1|.
CASSPRTGGAEAFF
TGTGCCAGCAGTCCAAGGACAGGGGGCGCGGAAGCTTTCTTT
>.|TRBV5-1|TRBJ2-1|many
CASSSGPGVYNEQFF
TGCGCCAGCAGCTCTGGGCCAGGGGTCTACAATGAGCAGTTCTTC
>TRBD1|TRBV7-3|TRBJ1-4|.
CAGSGTEEEKLFF
TGTGCCGGATCCGGGACAGAAGAGGAAAAACTGTTTTTT
>.|TRBV5-1|TRBJ2-1|once
CASSLGFLNEQFF
TGCGCCAGCAGCTTGGGGTTTTTGAATGAGCAGTTCTTC
>.|TRBV4-1|TRBJ2-7|.
CASSLEQDGAYEQYF
TGCGCCAGCAGCCTAGAACAGGATGGAGCTTACGAGCAGTACTTC
>.|TRBV4-1|TRBJ2-5|.
CASSQELRGQETQYF
TGCGCCAGCAGCCAAGAACTCCGGGGCCAAGAGACCCAGTACTTC
>TRBD2|TRBV4-1|TRBJ2-2|few
CASSPLLELAGRRTGELFF
TGCGCCAGCAGCCCCCTCTTGGAACTAGCGGGCCGGAGGACCGGGGAGCTGTTTTTT
>.|TRBV12-3/TRBV12-4|TRBJ2-1|many
CASTLESGISYNEQFF
TGTGCCAGCACACTCGAGTCCGGGATCTCCTACAATGAGCAGTTCTTC
>.|TRBV7-2|TRBJ2-2|.
CASSLDFNTGELSF
TGTGCCAGCAGCTTGGACTTTAACACCGGGGAGCTGTCTTTT
>TRBD1|TRBV20-1|TRBJ2-7|.
CSATLTGSYEQYF
TGCAGTGCTACCCTGACAGGGTCCTACGAGCAGTACTTC
>TRBD2|TRBV7-6|TRBJ2-1|many
CASSLLAGNEQFF
TGTGCCAGCAGCTTACTAGCGGGCAATGAGCAGTTCTTC
>TRBD2|TRBV29-1|TRBJ2-3|.
CSVQGLAGVGDTQYF
TGCAGCGTGCAGGGACTAGCGGGGGTTGGGGATACGCAGTATTTT
>.|TRBV12-3/TRBV12-4|TRBJ1-3|.
CASSTSASGNTIYF
TGTGCCAGCTCAACGAGCGCGTCCGGAAACACCATATATTTT
>.|TRBV6-4|TRBJ2-3|.
CASSSQGTDTQYF
TGTGCCAGCAGTTCACAGGGCACAGATACGCAGTATTTT
>.|TRBV9|TRBJ2-2|once
CASSTSGTGELFF
TGTGCCAGCAGCACAAGTGGTACCGGGGAGCTGTTTTTT
>.|TRBV13|TRBJ2-1|many
CASSLKHNEQFF
TGTGCCAGCAGCTTAAAGCACAATGAGCAGTTCTTC
>.|TRBV12-3/TRBV12-4|TRBJ1-3|.
CASRLTGTSGNTIYF
TGTGCCAGCAGACTCACAGGGACATCTGGAAACACCATATATTTT
>.|TRBV20-1|TRBJ2-1|many
CSAHKRVMNNEQFF
TGCAGTGCTCACAAGCGGGTTATGAACAATGAGCAGTTCTTC
>.|TRBV9|TRBJ2-3|.
CASSDRGASTDTQYF
TGTGCCAGCAGCGACCGGGGGGCGAGCACAGATACGCAGTATTTT
>TRBD2|TRBV5-1|TRBJ2-7|many
CASSLVAGVSNEQYF
TGCGCCAGCAGCTTGGTAGCGGGAGTCAGCAACGAGCAGTACTTC
>.|TRBV20-1|TRBJ1-5|.
CSASPLQGTNQPQHF
TGCAGTGCTAGTCCCCTACAGGGAACCAATCAGCCCCAGCATTTT
>.|TRBV27|TRBJ2-3|.
CASSLSRALTDTQYF
TGTGCCAGCAGTTTATCCCGGGCCCTCACAGATACGCAGTATTTT
>.|TRBV5-1|TRBJ2-3|.
CASSSRRQVNTDTQYF
TGCGCCAGCAGCTCCCGACGACAGGTTAACACAGATACGCAGTATTTT
>TRBD2|TRBV20-1|TRBJ2-3|.
CSASPLAADTDTQYF
TGCAGTGCTAGCCCACTAGCGGCTGACACAGATACGCAGTATTTT
>.|TRBV6-1|TRBJ1-3|few
CASSITDSGNTIYF
TGTGCCAGCAGCATCACCGACTCTGGAAACACCATATATTTT
>.|TRBV6-2/TRBV6-3|TRBJ1-1|few
CASSWEREAFF
TGTGCCAGCAGTTGGGAAAGGGAAGCTTTCTTT
>TRBD2|TRBV6-1|TRBJ2-3|few
CAGGLAGGPRTDTQYF
TGTGCCGGAGGACTAGCGGGAGGGCCGAGAACAGATACGCAGTATTTT
>.|TRBV30|TRBJ2-7|.
CAWSGNYEQYF
TGTGCCTGGAGTGGGAATTACGAGCAGTACTTC
>.|TRBV12-3/TRBV12-4|TRBJ1-5|many
CASTSSDSPNQPQHF
TGTGCCAGCACCTCATCCGACAGTCCCAATCAGCCCCAGCATTTT
>.|TRBV18|TRBJ2-3|many
CASSPTVTDTQYF
TGTGCCAGCTCACCAACCGTAACAGATACGCAGTATTTT
>.|TRBV10-3|TRBJ2-5|few
CAISSLGGETQYF
TGTGCCATCAGTTCACTAGGAGGGGAGACCCAGTACTTC